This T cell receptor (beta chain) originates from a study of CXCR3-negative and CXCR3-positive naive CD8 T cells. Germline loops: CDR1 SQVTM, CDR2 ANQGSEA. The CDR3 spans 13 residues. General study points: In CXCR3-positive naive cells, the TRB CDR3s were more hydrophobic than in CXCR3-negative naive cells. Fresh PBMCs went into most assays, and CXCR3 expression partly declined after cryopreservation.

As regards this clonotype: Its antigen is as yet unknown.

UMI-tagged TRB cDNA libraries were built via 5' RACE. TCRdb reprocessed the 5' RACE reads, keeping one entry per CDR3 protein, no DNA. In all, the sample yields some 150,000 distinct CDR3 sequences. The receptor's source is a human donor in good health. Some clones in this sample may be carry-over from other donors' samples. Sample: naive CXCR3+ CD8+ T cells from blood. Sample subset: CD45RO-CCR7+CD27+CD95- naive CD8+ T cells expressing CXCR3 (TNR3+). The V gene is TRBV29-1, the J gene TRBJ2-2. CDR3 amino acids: CSVGPVQYGELFF.